Shown below are 19 T cell receptor beta chains from a single sample sequenced in a study of T-cell reconstitution after alpha-beta-depleted transplantation in children. A library of TCRbeta sequences, prepared with unique molecular identifiers, was generated. TCRdb ran MiXCR on the PCR reads and lists one entry per CDR3 protein. The repertoire includes 500,000 to 750,000 distinct CDR3 sequences, around 13% of them detected once, and around 2% sits in the top ten. This specimen consisted of PBMCs, mostly from graft donor cells, obtained 360 days after TCRalphabeta/CD19-depleted stem cell transplant. Receptors originate from a male patient aged 10-17 years who had a stem cell transplant for acute myeloid leukemia, so the T cells may come from the graft donor.

The chain combines TRBV27 with TRBJ2-1, with 10 bases that match TRBD2. Per the germline V gene, CDR1 is MNHEY and CDR2 is SMNVEV (reference sequence). The CDR3 has 18 residues. V was pared by 3 bases and J by 3 bases, with 11 bases of the junction left unmatched. As DNA, the CDR3 is TGTGCCAGCAGTTTGTTCCCCCCAGCGGGAGGGGTCTACAATGAGCAGTTCTTC. This gives the protein CASSLFPPAGGVYNEQFF.

The chain couples TRBV29-1 to TRBJ2-5; TRBD1 might be the D (6 bases). Germline V gives CDR1 SQVTM, CDR2 ANQGSEA. Trimming took off 4 bases at V and 5 bases at J, with 8 bases between the two ends. The CDR3 is made up of 11 amino acids. CDR3 in amino acids: CSVVRGETQYF. For the CDR3, the DNA is TGCAGCGTTGTCAGGGGTGAGACCCAGTACTTC.

The chain couples TRBV11-3 to TRBJ2-1; TRBD2 aligns across 10 bases. The V gene's germline CDR1 is SGHNT and CDR2 YENEEA. V lost 7 bases to trimming and J lost 7 bases; unmatched junction nucleotides: 4. The CDR3 consists of 13 residues. The DNA for the CDR3 is TGTGCCAGCAAAGCGGGAGGGCGAAATGAGCAGTTCTTC. It codes for CASKAGGRNEQFF.

The chain is built from TRBV7-2 and TRBJ1-3; no clear D gene. Germline CDR1 SGHTA, CDR2 FQGNSA. The V end was cut by 5 bases, the J end by 7 bases, with 9 bases between. There are 12 residues in the CDR3. The CDR3 nucleotides are TGTGCCAGCAGCCCATTAGGGAACACCATATATTTT. Translation: CASSPLGNTIYF. Looking up the rest from reference TRBV7-2 and TRBJ1-3 gives the full variable domain: GAGVSQSPSNKVTEKGKDVELRCDPISGHTALYWYRQSLGQGLEFLIYFQGNSAPDKSGLPSDRFSAERTGGSVSTLTIQRTQQEDSAVYLCASSPLGNTIYFGEGSWLTVV.

In its sample, this clonotype was seen many times. The chain links TRBV12-3 or TRBV12-4 to TRBJ2-7; no reliable D call. This CDR3 is 15 amino acids long. Trimming cost V 6 bases and J 1 base, with 16 bases left between them. The DNA of the CDR3 is TGTGCCAGCAGCCCCCCGAGGTCCCGTTCCTACGAGCAGTACTTC. Translated, it gives CASSPPRSRSYEQYF.

This clonotype has more than one count but fewer than ten. This chain uses TRBV3-1 with TRBJ2-7, with D possibly matching TRBD1 (6 bases). The CDR3 spans 16 residues. V was cut by 1 base and J by 2 bases, with 15 bases left in between. The germline V gene encodes CDR1 LGHDT and CDR2 YNNKEL (reference sequence). CDR3 sequence: CASSQAYRDRTYEQYF. CDR3 bases: TGTGCCAGCAGCCAAGCATACAGGGACCGAACCTACGAGCAGTACTTC.

This clonotype has only a few counts. The genes are TRBV2 and TRBJ2-5; D ambiguous. V lost 7 bases, J lost 5 bases, and 11 bases lay in between. The length of the CDR3 is 12 residues. Germline V CDR1 and CDR2: SNHLY, FYNNEI. CDR3 DNA sequence: TGTGCCAGCAAGGAATGGTTGGAGACCCAGTACTTC. This sequence encodes CASKEWLETQYF.

In nucleotides, the CDR3 is TGTGCCAGCATTAATAGCGGGGCAATCTACGAGCAGTACTTC. Translating gives CASINSGAIYEQYF. The chain links TRBV28 to TRBJ2-7; TRBD2 agrees at 8 bases. The germline gives CDR1 MDHEN, CDR2 SYDVKM. Trimming removed 7 bases from V and 3 bases from J; junction bases left unmatched: 8. The CDR3 totals 14 residues.

In this sample, this clonotype turned up many times. The rearrangement joins TRBV29-1 to TRBJ1-2; the match to TRBD1 covers 10 bases. The trim removed 4 bases at V and 7 bases at J, leaving 6 bases unmatched. CDR1 and CDR2 from the germline V gene are SQVTM and ANQGSEA. The CDR3 length is 13 residues. CDR3 coding DNA: TGCAGCGTTGCCGGGACAGGGGCGGGTGGCTACACCTTC. Translated: CSVAGTGAGGYTF. The full variable domain, its missing parts supplied by reference TRBV29-1 and TRBJ1-2, is SAVISQKPSRDICQRGTSLTIQCQVDSQVTMMFWYRQQPGQSLTLIATANQGSEATYESGFVIDKFPISRPNLTFSTLTVSNMSPEDSSIYLCSVAGTGAGGYTFGSGTRLTVV.

This clonotype was seen ten or more times. The chain uses TRBV29-1 and TRBJ2-1; 8 bases align to TRBD2. J gave up 8 bases and V 7 bases, and 16 bases lay outside the gene matches. Germline V lookup: CDR1 SQVTM, CDR2 ANQGSEA. The CDR3 sequence is 15 residues long. CDR3 DNA: TGCAGCGGTGGTTCCGGGACTAGTATCCTCGATGAGCAGTTCTTC. Its translation: CSGGSGTSILDEQFF.

Many counts were recorded for this clonotype. One junction end disagrees with the germline gene, perhaps due to a read error. The gene calls are TRBV6-2 or TRBV6-3 and TRBJ2-7; D ambiguous. Germline CDR1 MNHEY, CDR2 SVGEGT. CDR3 length: 13 residues. Here the CDR3 reads CASSYGPSYEQYF. The CDR3 nucleotides are TGCGCCAGCAGCTACGGTCCTTCCTACGAGCAGTACTTC.

The V call is TRBV6-5, the J call TRBJ2-5, with D perhaps TRBD1 (6 bases). The CDR3 has 12 residues. Germline V gene sequence: CDR1 MNHEY, CDR2 SVGAGI. V lost 6 bases to trimming and J lost 4 bases, with 9 bases between them. The CDR3 here is CASSRGPETQYF. The CDR3 DNA reads TGTGCCAGCAGCAGGGGCCCAGAGACCCAGTACTTC.

The gene calls are TRBV28 and TRBJ2-7; possible D gene TRBD2, 7 bases. The V end lost 8 bases, the J end lost 5 bases, and 16 bases lay between the germline ends. CDR1 MDHEN and CDR2 SYDVKM come from the germline V gene. The CDR3 extends over 13 amino acids. CDR3 region: CASGRGGKDEQYF. DNA for the CDR3: TGTGCCAGCGGGAGGGGGGGCAAGGACGAGCAGTACTTC. The full variable domain, with the rest looked up from reference TRBV28 and TRBJ2-7, is DVKVTQSSRYLVKRTGEKVFLECVQDMDHENMFWYRQDPGLGLRLIYFSYDVKMKEKGDIPEGYSVSREKKERFSLILESASTNQTSMYLCASGRGGKDEQYFGPGTRLTVT.

This clonotype was counted ten times or more. This chain uses TRBV4-2 with TRBJ2-5; 8 positions match TRBD2. CDR1 and CDR2 from the germline V gene are LGHNA and YNFKEQ. The CDR3 contains 19 residues. The V and J ends lost 0 bases and 1 base, in that order; junction bases with no gene match: 13. The chain's CDR3 is CASSQDLIVAGIFQETQYF. CDR3 coding DNA: TGTGCCAGCAGCCAAGATCTAATCGTAGCGGGGATCTTCCAAGAGACCCAGTACTTC.

The V gene is TRBV7-2, the J gene TRBJ2-5; 10 bases fit TRBD2. V shed 5 bases, J shed 5 bases, and the junction held 11 bases outside the gene matches. Germline CDR1 SGHTA, CDR2 FQGNSA. CDR3 length: 16 amino acids. The CDR3 bases are TGTGCCAGCAGCCTACTAGGAGCGGGAGGGGGTGAGACCCAGTACTTC. Translation: CASSLLGAGGGETQYF.

V usage is TRBV29-1 and J usage is TRBJ1-1; no clear D. Germline lookup yields CDR1 SQVTM and CDR2 ANQGSEA. V was cut by 8 bases and J by 6 bases, with 13 bases left in between. This CDR3 has 11 residues. The CDR3 bases are TGCAGCTTCATATCCCCTCCTGAAGCTTTCTTT. The encoded protein is CSFISPPEAFF.

The CDR3 DNA is TGTGCCAGCAGTTACTCGAACCTACAAGAGACCCAGTACTTC. Translating gives CASSYSNLQETQYF. The chain has TRBV6-5 and TRBJ2-5; no reliable D call. The ends were cut back, 0 bases at V and 2 bases at J, with 7 bases in the middle. The germline V gene has CDR1 MNHEY and CDR2 SVGAGI. The length of the CDR3 is 14 residues.

This clonotype was seen ten or more times. This rearrangement joins TRBV7-3 to TRBJ2-3, with D unclear. CDR3 length equals 14 residues. Germline CDR1 and CDR2: SGHTA and FQGTGA. V lost 1 base and J 2 bases, leaving 7 bases between the germline ends. CDR3: CASSLRPDTDTQYF. CDR3 DNA sequence: TGTGCCAGCAGCTTAAGGCCCGACACAGATACGCAGTATTTT.

The genes are TRBV7-9 and TRBJ2-5; possible D gene TRBD2, 5 bases. This CDR3 spans 16 amino acids. Germline V lookup: CDR1 SEHNR, CDR2 FQNEAQ (reference sequence). Trimming left V 5 bases short and J 4 bases short, with 20 bases between. The CDR3 DNA follows: TGTGCCAGCAGCCGAGGCGGAGGAAGTTCCGCAGAGACCCAGTACTTC. Protein product: CASSRGGGSSAETQYF.